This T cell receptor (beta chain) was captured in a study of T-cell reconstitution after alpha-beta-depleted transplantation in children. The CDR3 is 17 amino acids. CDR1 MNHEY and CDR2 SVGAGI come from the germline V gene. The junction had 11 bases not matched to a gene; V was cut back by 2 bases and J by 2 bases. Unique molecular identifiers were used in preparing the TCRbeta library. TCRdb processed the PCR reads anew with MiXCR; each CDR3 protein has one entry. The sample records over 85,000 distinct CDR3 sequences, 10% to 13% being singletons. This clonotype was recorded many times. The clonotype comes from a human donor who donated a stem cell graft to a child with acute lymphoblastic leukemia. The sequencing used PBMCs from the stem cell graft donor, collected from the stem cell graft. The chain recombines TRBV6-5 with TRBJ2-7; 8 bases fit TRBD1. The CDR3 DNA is TGTGCCAGCAGTTACCTCTTTGGACAGGGTCCGACCTACGAGCAGTACTTC. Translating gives CASSYLFGQGPTYEQYF.